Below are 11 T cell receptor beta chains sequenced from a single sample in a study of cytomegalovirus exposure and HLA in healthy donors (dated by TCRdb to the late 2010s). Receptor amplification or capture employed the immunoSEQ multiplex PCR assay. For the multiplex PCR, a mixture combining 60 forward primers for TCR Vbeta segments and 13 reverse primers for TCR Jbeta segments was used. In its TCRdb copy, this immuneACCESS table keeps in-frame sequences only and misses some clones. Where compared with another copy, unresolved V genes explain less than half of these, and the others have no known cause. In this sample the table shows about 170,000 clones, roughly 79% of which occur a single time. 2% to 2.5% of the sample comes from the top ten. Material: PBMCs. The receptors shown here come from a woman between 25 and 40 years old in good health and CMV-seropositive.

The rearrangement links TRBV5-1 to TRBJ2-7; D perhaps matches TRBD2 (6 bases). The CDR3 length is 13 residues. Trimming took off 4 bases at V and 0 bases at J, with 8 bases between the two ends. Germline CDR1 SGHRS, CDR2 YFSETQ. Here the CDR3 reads CASSPGASYEQYF. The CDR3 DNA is TGCGCCAGCAGCCCGGGAGCCTCCTACGAGCAGTACTTC.

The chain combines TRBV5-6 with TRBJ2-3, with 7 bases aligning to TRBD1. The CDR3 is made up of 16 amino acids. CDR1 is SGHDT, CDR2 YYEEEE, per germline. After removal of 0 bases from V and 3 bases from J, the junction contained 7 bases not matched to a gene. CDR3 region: CASSLEQGMETDTQYF. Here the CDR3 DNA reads TGTGCCAGCAGCTTGGAACAGGGGATGGAAACAGATACGCAGTATTTT.

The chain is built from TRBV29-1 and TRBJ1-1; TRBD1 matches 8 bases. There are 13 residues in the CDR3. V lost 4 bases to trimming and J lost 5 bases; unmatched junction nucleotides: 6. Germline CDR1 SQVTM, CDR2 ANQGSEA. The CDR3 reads CSVVGQGYTEAFF. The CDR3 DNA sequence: TGCAGCGTTGTCGGACAGGGCTATACTGAAGCTTTCTTT.

CDR3 residues: CASSQDLSSGGFSGANVLTF. CDR3 bases: TGTGCCAGCAGCCAAGATTTAAGTTCAGGGGGTTTTTCTGGGGCCAACGTCCTGACTTTC. The chain couples TRBV14 to TRBJ2-6; 7 bases fit TRBD1. The V gene's germline CDR1 is SGHDN and CDR2 FVKESK. The trim removed 0 bases at V and 1 base at J, leaving 12 bases unmatched. The CDR3 has 20 residues.

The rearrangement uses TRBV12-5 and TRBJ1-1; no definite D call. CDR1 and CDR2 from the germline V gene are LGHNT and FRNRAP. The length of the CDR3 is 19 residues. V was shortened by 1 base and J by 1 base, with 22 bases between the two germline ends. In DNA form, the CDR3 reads TGTGCTAGTGGTTTGGCAGCGGGAACTGGCAGGCTTGGGAACACTGAAGCTTTCTTT. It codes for CASGLAAGTGRLGNTEAFF.

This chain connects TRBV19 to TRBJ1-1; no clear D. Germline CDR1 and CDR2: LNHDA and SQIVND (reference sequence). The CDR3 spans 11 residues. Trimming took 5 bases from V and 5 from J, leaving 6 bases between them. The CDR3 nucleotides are TGTGCCAGTAGTCGCGCTACTGAAGCTTTCTTT. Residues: CASSRATEAFF. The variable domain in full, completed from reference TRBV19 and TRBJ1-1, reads DGGITQSPKYLFRKEGQNVTLSCEQNLNHDAMYWYRQDPGQGLRLIYYSQIVNDFQKGDIAEGYSVSREKKESFPLTVTSAQKNPTAFYLCASSRATEAFFGQGTRLTVV.

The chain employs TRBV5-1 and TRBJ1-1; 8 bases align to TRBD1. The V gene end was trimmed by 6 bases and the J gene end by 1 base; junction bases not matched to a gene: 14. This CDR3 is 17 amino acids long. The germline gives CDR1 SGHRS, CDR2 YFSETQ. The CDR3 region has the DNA TGCGCCAGCACCCATAGCGGAGGACAGGGCTGGAACACTGAAGCTTTCTTT. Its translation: CASTHSGGQGWNTEAFF.

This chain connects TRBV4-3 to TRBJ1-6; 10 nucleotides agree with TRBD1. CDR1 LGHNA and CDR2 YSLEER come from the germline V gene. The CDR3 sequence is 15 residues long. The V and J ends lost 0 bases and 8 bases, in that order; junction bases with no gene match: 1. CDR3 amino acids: CASSQEGTGDSPLHF. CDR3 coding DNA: TGCGCCAGCAGCCAAGAAGGGACAGGGGATTCACCCCTCCACTTT.

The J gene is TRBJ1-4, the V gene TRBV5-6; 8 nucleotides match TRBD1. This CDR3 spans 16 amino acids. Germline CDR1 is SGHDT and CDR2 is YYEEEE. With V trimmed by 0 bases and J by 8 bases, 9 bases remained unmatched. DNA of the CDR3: TGTGCCAGCAGCTTGGAGGGGCCAGGGGGCAAGGAAAAACTGTTTTTT. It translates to CASSLEGPGGKEKLFF.

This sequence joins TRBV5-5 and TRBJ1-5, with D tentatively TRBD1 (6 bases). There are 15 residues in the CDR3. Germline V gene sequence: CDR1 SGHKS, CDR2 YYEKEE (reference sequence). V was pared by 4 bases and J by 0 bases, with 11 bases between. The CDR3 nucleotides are TGTGCCAGCAGCACAACAGGGATTAGCAATCAGCCCCAGCATTTT. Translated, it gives CASSTTGISNQPQHF.

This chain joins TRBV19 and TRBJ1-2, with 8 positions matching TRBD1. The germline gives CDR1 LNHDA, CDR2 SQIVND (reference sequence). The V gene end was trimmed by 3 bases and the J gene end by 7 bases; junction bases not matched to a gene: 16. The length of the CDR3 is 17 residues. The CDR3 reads CASSMGQGAARTSGYTF. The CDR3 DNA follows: TGTGCCAGTAGTATGGGCCAGGGGGCCGCCAGAACCAGTGGCTACACCTTC. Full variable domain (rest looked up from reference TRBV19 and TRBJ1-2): DGGITQSPKYLFRKEGQNVTLSCEQNLNHDAMYWYRQDPGQGLRLIYYSQIVNDFQKGDIAEGYSVSREKKESFPLTVTSAQKNPTAFYLCASSMGQGAARTSGYTFGSGTRLTVV.